A single sample is the source of the 27 T cell receptor beta chains below, sequenced in a study of cytomegalovirus exposure and HLA in healthy donors. This PCR relied on a set of 60 Vbeta primers and 13 Jbeta primers. Sequenced by immunoSEQ multiplex PCR; TCRdb stores in-frame clones only, minus some. The sample contains 150,000 to 200,000 clones, roughly 85% of which appear only once. Sequences were obtained from PBMCs. All receptors come from a male donor in good health and CMV-seronegative.

The rearrangement joins TRBV5-6 to TRBJ2-2; 9 positions match TRBD2. The germline CDR1 and CDR2 sequences are SGHDT and YYEEEE. Trimming removed 2 bases from V and 4 bases from J; junction bases left unmatched: 3. The length of the CDR3 is 15 residues. The chain's CDR3 is CASSFGGRGTGELFF. DNA for the CDR3: TGTGCCAGCAGCTTCGGCGGGAGGGGCACCGGGGAGCTGTTTTTT.

The chain has TRBV9 and TRBJ2-1, with TRBD2 matching 8 bases. CDR3 length: 15 amino acids. Germline-derived CDR1 and CDR2 are SGDLS and YYNGEE. V trimming: 0 bases; J trimming: 6 bases; junction bases outside the gene matches: 5. The CDR3 sequence is CASSVGTSIVNEQFF. CDR3 nucleotide sequence: TGTGCCAGCAGCGTAGGGACTAGCATCGTCAATGAGCAGTTCTTC.

The V gene is TRBV7-8, the J gene TRBJ1-2, with D possibly being TRBD1 (5 bases). Looked up from germline, CDR1 is SGHVS and CDR2 is FQNEAQ. This CDR3 has 15 amino acids. Trimming cost V 0 bases and J 4 bases, with 12 bases left between them. The DNA for the CDR3 is TGTGCCAGCAGCTTAGCGCTCGGGGGGACCTATGGCTACACCTTC. This gives the protein CASSLALGGTYGYTF. Full variable domain (remainder filled in from reference TRBV7-8 and TRBJ1-2): GAGVSQSPRYKVAKRGQDVALRCDPISGHVSLFWYQQALGQGPEFLTYFQNEAQLDKSGLPSDRFFAERPEGSVSTLKIQRTQQEDSAVYLCASSLALGGTYGYTFGSGTRLTVV.

This sequence joins TRBV6-1 and TRBJ1-6; 8 bases align to TRBD1. V lost 5 bases, J lost 7 bases, and 7 bases stayed unmatched. The CDR3 is made up of 15 amino acids. Germline V gene data show CDR1 as MNHNS and CDR2 as SASEGT. CDR3 loop: CASSSGQGWNSPLHF. DNA for the CDR3: TGTGCCAGCAGTTCCGGACAGGGTTGGAATTCACCCCTCCACTTT.

V usage is TRBV28 and J usage is TRBJ2-7, with 11 bases aligning to TRBD2. CDR1 is MDHEN, CDR2 SYDVKM, per germline. V was clipped by 8 bases and J by 0 bases; unmatched bases: 9. CDR3 length: 16 amino acids. The CDR3 DNA sequence: TGTGCCAGCGGTCTAGCGGGAGGAGGTATCTCCTACGAGCAGTACTTC. Translation gives CASGLAGGGISYEQYF.

There are a few counts of this clone. The V call is TRBV6-5, the J call TRBJ1-2; TRBD1 might be the D (6 bases). V shed 7 bases and J shed 8 bases, with 17 bases lying between them. The CDR3 is 13 residues long. Germline-derived CDR1 and CDR2 are MNHEY and SVGAGI. The CDR3 nucleotides read TGTGCCAGCAAGGACAGAACCTCCGTAGGCTACACCTTC. The encoded protein is CASKDRTSVGYTF.

This clone has only a few counts. The chain uses TRBV6-5 and TRBJ2-7; D is perhaps TRBD2 (7 bases). The V and J ends lost 7 bases and 3 bases respectively, with 13 bases between them. CDR1 is MNHEY and CDR2 is SVGAGI in the germline V gene. This CDR3 contains 13 residues. DNA of the CDR3: TGTGCCAGCAACGGGGGGCCTGACTACGAGCAGTACTTC. This sequence encodes CASNGGPDYEQYF.

The rearrangement links TRBV28 to TRBJ2-7, with TRBD2 identical over 11 bases. In germline, CDR1 is MDHEN, CDR2 SYDVKM. The ends lost 6 bases at V and 2 bases at J; junction bases unmatched: 12. CDR3 length: 17 amino acids. CDR3 residues: CASRTGLAARFTYEQYF. CDR3 nucleotides: TGTGCCAGCAGGACGGGACTAGCGGCCCGCTTCACCTACGAGCAGTACTTC.

This clone was seen only once. V and J are TRBV5-1 and TRBJ2-3, with D tentatively TRBD2 (5 bases). The CDR3 is 14 residues long. V lost 0 bases to trimming and J lost 4 bases, with 9 bases between them. Germline V lookup: CDR1 SGHRS, CDR2 YFSETQ. The DNA for the CDR3 is TGCGCCAGCAGCTTGGGAGGGATGGCAGATACGCAGTATTTT. Residues: CASSLGGMADTQYF.

This clone appeared a few times. The rearrangement links TRBV7-8 to TRBJ1-5; D might be TRBD1 (5 bases). V dropped 0 bases and J dropped 7 bases, with 13 bases sitting between them. The CDR3 is made up of 15 amino acids. Germline lookup yields CDR1 SGHVS and CDR2 FQNEAQ. This chain's CDR3 is CASSLALGLDQPQHF. The CDR3 bases are TGTGCCAGCAGCTTAGCTCTGGGGCTCGACCAGCCCCAGCATTTT.

This chain joins TRBV28 and TRBJ1-1, with D uncertain. The CDR3 is 14 amino acids. V was cut by 4 bases and J by 1 base, with 10 bases left in between. Germline V gene sequence: CDR1 MDHEN, CDR2 SYDVKM. The CDR3 reads CASSSPSANTEAFF. CDR3 DNA: TGTGCCAGCAGTTCCCCCAGCGCGAACACTGAAGCTTTCTTT.

The gene calls are TRBV28 and TRBJ1-2, with 7 bases matching TRBD1. Germline V CDR1 and CDR2: MDHEN, SYDVKM. This CDR3 has 14 residues. Trimming cost V 6 bases and J 2 bases; bases outside gene matches: 6. CDR3 sequence: CASRATGRNYGYTF. Here the CDR3 DNA reads TGTGCCAGCAGAGCGACAGGGCGGAACTATGGCTACACCTTC.

The rearrangement links TRBV4-3 to TRBJ2-3; D unresolved. Between the trimmed V and J ends, which lost 0 bases and 7 bases, there was a span of 11 bases. The CDR3 runs 14 residues. The V gene's germline CDR1 is LGHNA and CDR2 YSLEER. The CDR3 DNA reads as TGCGCCAGCAGCCAAGAGGCCCTAGGAAATACGCAGTATTTT. Translation gives CASSQEALGNTQYF.

The chain joins TRBV6-6 to TRBJ2-3; D perhaps matches TRBD1 (6 bases). Germline V lookup: CDR1 MNHNY, CDR2 SVGAGI (reference sequence). V shed 6 bases and J shed 2 bases, with 12 bases lying between them. This CDR3 is built from 14 residues. Written as DNA, the CDR3 is TGTGCCAGCAGCCGACAGGTTAACACAGATACGCAGTATTTT. It translates to CASSRQVNTDTQYF.

The chain joins TRBV19 to TRBJ1-5; D call uncertain. This CDR3 is built from 13 residues. CDR1 is LNHDA and CDR2 is SQIVND in the germline V gene (reference sequence). The V end was cut by 3 bases, the J end by 4 bases, with 7 bases between. CDR3 loop: CASSITGNQPQHF. DNA for the CDR3: TGTGCCAGTAGTATTACGGGGAATCAGCCCCAGCATTTT.

This chain joins TRBV27 and TRBJ2-7; 8 nucleotides agree with TRBD1. CDR1 and CDR2 (germline): MNHEY, SMNVEV (reference sequence). The CDR3 is made up of 14 amino acids. V lost 5 bases to trimming and J lost 1 base; unmatched junction nucleotides: 4. CDR3 sequence reads: CASSRGTGSYEQYF. The CDR3 DNA reads TGTGCCAGCAGTAGGGGGACAGGATCCTACGAGCAGTACTTC.

The chain recombines TRBV10-3 with TRBJ2-7; maybe TRBD1 (5 bases). CDR3 length equals 13 residues. Looked up from germline, CDR1 is ENHRY and CDR2 is SYGVKD. The V gene lost 4 bases and the J gene lost 5 bases, with 12 bases spanning the gap. CDR3 DNA sequence: TGTGCCATCAGTGGTCAGGGTTTCGACGAGCAGTACTTC. Translated, it gives CAISGQGFDEQYF.

V is TRBV5-1 and J is TRBJ1-2; TRBD1 agrees at 12 bases. Trimming removed 4 bases from V and 6 bases from J; junction bases left unmatched: 7. The CDR3 consists of 15 residues. Germline-derived CDR1 and CDR2 are SGHRS and YFSETQ. In DNA, the CDR3 is TGCGCCAGCAGCCCTCCGGGACAGGGGGCGAATGGCTACACCTTC. This translates into CASSPPGQGANGYTF.

V and J are TRBV7-6 and TRBJ2-3; D gene ambiguous. V was shortened by 1 base and J by 0 bases, with 11 bases between the two germline ends. Germline loops: CDR1 SGHVS, CDR2 FNYEAQ. This CDR3 spans 16 amino acids. The CDR3 DNA reads as TGTGCCAGCAGCTTAGTCGCGGCCAGTAGCACAGATACGCAGTATTTT. Its translation is CASSLVAASSTDTQYF.

The chain is built from TRBV5-6 and TRBJ1-2; the D gene is possibly TRBD1 (6 bases). Germline V gene lookup returns CDR1 SGHDT and CDR2 YYEEEE. V was pared by 8 bases and J by 8 bases, with 16 bases between. This CDR3 has 12 amino acids. The CDR3 here is CASLQGLGGYTF. The CDR3 DNA follows: TGTGCCAGTCTACAGGGTTTGGGGGGCTACACCTTC. Full variable domain (rest looked up from reference TRBV5-6 and TRBJ1-2): DAGVTQSPTHLIKTRGQQVTLRCSPKSGHDTVSWYQQALGQGPQFIFQYYEEEERQRGNFPDRFSGHQFPNYSSELNVNALLLGDSALYLCASLQGLGGYTFGSGTRLTVV.

The gene calls are TRBV18 and TRBJ2-1; 8 positions match TRBD1. Trimming removed 0 bases from V and 8 bases from J; junction bases left unmatched: 18. This CDR3 comprises 19 residues. Looked up from germline, CDR1 is KGHSH and CDR2 is LQKENI. The CDR3 sequence is CASSPPTGTGGSRADEQFF. The CDR3 nucleotides read TGTGCCAGCTCACCACCCACCGGGACAGGAGGCTCCCGGGCGGATGAGCAGTTCTTC.

This rearrangement joins TRBV4-2 to TRBJ2-6; 9 bases are a match to TRBD2. Germline loops: CDR1 LGHNA, CDR2 YNFKEQ. There are 18 residues in the CDR3. Germline trimming cut 4 bases from V and 0 bases from J; bases unmatched to any gene: 7. The CDR3 region has the DNA TGTGCCAGCAGCCTTAGCGGGAGCTACTACTCTGGGGCCAACGTCCTGACTTTC. Translating it yields CASSLSGSYYSGANVLTF.

V gene TRBV5-4 combines with J gene TRBJ1-2; 7 nucleotides align to TRBD1. Germline CDR1 is SGHNT and CDR2 is YYREEE (reference sequence). This CDR3 contains 17 residues. J was trimmed by 4 bases and V by 0 bases; bases with no gene match: 12. For the CDR3, the DNA is TGTGCCAGCAGCTTGGGACAGGGAGGCGGTAAGGGCTATGGCTACACCTTC. As protein: CASSLGQGGGKGYGYTF.

The chain is built from TRBV25-1 and TRBJ1-1; D remains unclear. Germline loops: CDR1 MGHDK, CDR2 SYGVNS. Trimming took off 6 bases at V and 7 bases at J, with 9 bases between the two ends. There are 11 residues in the CDR3. The CDR3 is CASSSRNEAFF. CDR3 DNA: TGTGCCAGCAGCTCGCGAAATGAAGCTTTCTTT.

The chain combines TRBV6-1 with TRBJ2-7; D might be TRBD2 (7 bases). CDR3 length equals 16 residues. The germline gives CDR1 MNHNS, CDR2 SASEGT. V shed 4 bases and J shed 2 bases, with 18 bases lying between them. The CDR3 DNA is TGTGCCAGCAGTGGATGGTTAAGCGGGACAACCTACGAGCAGTACTTC. It is translated as CASSGWLSGTTYEQYF.

The V call is TRBV30, the J call TRBJ1-5; TRBD1 is a possible D gene (5 bases). The CDR3 has 16 residues. Germline V gives CDR1 GTSNPN, CDR2 SVGIG (reference sequence). Trimming left V 3 bases short and J 0 bases short, with 15 bases between. CDR3: CAWRGGSENSNQPQHF. The CDR3 nucleotides are TGTGCCTGGAGGGGGGGGTCCGAAAATAGCAATCAGCCCCAGCATTTT.

This clone was counted between two and nine times. J is TRBJ2-7 and V is TRBV2; D not resolved. The V gene's germline CDR1 is SNHLY and CDR2 FYNNEI. The V end was cut by 4 bases, the J end by 2 bases, with 12 bases between. The CDR3 is 14 residues long. CDR3 region: CASSAVRGAYEQYF. CDR3 nucleotide sequence: TGTGCCAGCAGTGCGGTCCGCGGCGCCTACGAGCAGTACTTC.